Following are 20 T cell receptor beta chains from one sample sequenced in a study of blood T cell repertoires in COVID-19. This table comes from immunoSEQ multiplex PCR, and its TCRdb copy is limited to in-frame clones, with some not included. The table has fewer than 250,000 clones, 80% to 90% seen once. Sample: peripheral blood. The receptors here all came from a man aged 35-49 years with acute or convalescent COVID-19.

The sample holds one count of this clone. The chain carries TRBV6-5 and TRBJ1-2, with D tentatively TRBD1 (6 bases). The CDR3 has 15 residues. CDR1 is MNHEY and CDR2 is SVGAGI in the germline V gene. The ends were cut back, 0 bases at V and 6 bases at J, with 14 bases in the middle. The CDR3 here is CASSYSVQGTHGYTF. DNA for the CDR3: TGTGCCAGCAGTTACTCGGTCCAGGGGACCCATGGCTACACCTTC.

In this sample, this clone turned up a few times. The V gene is TRBV30, the J gene TRBJ2-1; 9 bases align to TRBD2. V trimming: 0 bases; J trimming: 4 bases; junction bases outside the gene matches: 7. This CDR3 region has 16 residues. Germline assignment: CDR1 GTSNPN and CDR2 SVGIG (reference sequence). CDR3 loop: CAWSVRSGGRYNEQFF. The CDR3 coding sequence is TGTGCCTGGAGTGTACGCAGCGGGGGGCGTTACAATGAGCAGTTCTTC.

The chain joins TRBV27 to TRBJ2-6; the match to TRBD1 covers 11 bases. V trimming: 2 bases; J trimming: 4 bases; junction bases outside the gene matches: 7. The germline CDR1 and CDR2 sequences are MNHEY and SMNVEV (reference sequence). The CDR3 runs to 18 residues. The CDR3 region is CASSLVWTGGSGANVLTF. The CDR3, as DNA: TGTGCCAGCAGTTTAGTCTGGACAGGGGGCTCCGGGGCCAACGTCCTGACTTTC.

This clone was recorded only once. This rearrangement joins TRBV6-5 to TRBJ1-2; 7 bases agree with TRBD1. The CDR3 is made up of 14 amino acids. The germline CDR1 and CDR2 sequences are MNHEY and SVGAGI. The V gene end was trimmed by 5 bases and the J gene end by 4 bases; junction bases not matched to a gene: 7. The CDR3 DNA sequence: TGTGCCAGCAGTCCCCAGACAGGGATCTATGGCTACACCTTC. As protein: CASSPQTGIYGYTF.

This chain uses TRBV29-1 with TRBJ2-7; 11 bases line up with TRBD2. In germline, CDR1 is SQVTM, CDR2 ANQGSEA. This CDR3 comprises 14 residues. J gave up 7 bases and V 3 bases, and 8 bases lay outside the gene matches. The CDR3: CSVETASGGREQYF. CDR3 coding DNA: TGCAGCGTTGAGACGGCTAGCGGGGGGAGGGAGCAGTACTTC.

This CDR3 reads CASQGAGGLNEQFF. As DNA, the CDR3 is TGCGCCAGCCAGGGAGCGGGGGGCCTCAATGAGCAGTTCTTC. This chain links TRBV4-1 with TRBJ2-1; 9 bases align to TRBD2. Looked up from germline, CDR1 is MGHRA and CDR2 is YSYEKL. The CDR3 is 14 residues long. V gave up 8 bases and J gave up 6 bases; unmatched junction bases: 8.

As regards this clone: The DNA is omitted, as the CDR3 cannot be located on it reliably, and the CDR3 follows TCRdb's listing. V and J are TRBV6-4 and TRBJ1-6. The germline CDR1 and CDR2 sequences are MRHNA and SNTAGT. The CDR3 adds up to 15 amino acids, both ends counted. The CDR3 protein is CASSTSSSYNSPLHF.

This chain connects TRBV5-1 to TRBJ2-5; D perhaps matches TRBD1 (6 bases). The CDR3 extends over 15 amino acids. V lost 2 bases to trimming and J lost 3 bases, with 14 bases between them. Germline V CDR1 and CDR2: SGHRS, YFSETQ. This CDR3 is CASSLSPGHKETQYF. In DNA, the CDR3 is TGCGCCAGCAGCTTATCTCCGGGACACAAAGAGACCCAGTACTTC. Full variable domain (outside the CDR3, taken from reference TRBV5-1 and TRBJ2-5): KAGVTQTPRYLIKTRGQQVTLSCSPISGHRSVSWYQQTPGQGLQFLFEYFSETQRNKGNFPGRFSGRQFSNSRSEMNVSTLELGDSALYLCASSLSPGHKETQYFGPGTRLLVL.

The CDR3 loop reads CASSQGTKEKLFF. In nucleotides, the CDR3 is TGTGCCAGCTCCCAGGGGACGAAGGAAAAACTGTTTTTT. This sequence joins TRBV18 and TRBJ1-4; possibly TRBD1 for D (6 bases). The CDR3 runs to 13 residues. CDR1 KGHSH and CDR2 LQKENI come from the germline V gene. The germline V and J ends were trimmed by 6 bases and 8 bases, with 13 bases remaining between them.

This rearrangement joins TRBV9 to TRBJ2-1; 15 nucleotides line up with TRBD2. CDR1 SGDLS and CDR2 YYNGEE come from the germline V gene. The J segment lost 8 bases and the V segment lost 3 bases, leaving 12 bases of the junction unmatched. The CDR3 length is 18 residues. The CDR3 DNA sequence: TGTGCCAGCAGCGCCGCTGGGGGCGGACTAGCGGGAGGGTATGAGCAGTTCTTC. This sequence encodes CASSAAGGGLAGGYEQFF.

The gene calls are TRBV6-5 and TRBJ1-1; D remains ambiguous. The CDR3 is 12 amino acids. V was trimmed by 5 bases and J by 7 bases, leaving 11 bases between them. Germline loops: CDR1 MNHEY, CDR2 SVGAGI. In DNA, the CDR3 is TGTGCCAGCAGTCCCCGTTTCGGTGAAGCTTTCTTT. This sequence encodes CASSPRFGEAFF.

This clone was counted a single time. The chain combines TRBV4-1 with TRBJ2-7; 7 nucleotides align to TRBD2. The CDR3 is 18 residues long. V trimming: 0 bases; J trimming: 4 bases; junction bases outside the gene matches: 15. Germline loops: CDR1 MGHRA, CDR2 YSYEKL. The CDR3 here is CASSQDTRLGGGFYEQYF. The CDR3 nucleotides are TGCGCCAGCAGCCAAGATACTCGACTCGGCGGGGGATTTTACGAGCAGTACTTC.

This rearrangement joins TRBV7-9 to TRBJ2-7; TRBD1 agrees at 9 bases. This CDR3 is 15 amino acids long. Germline assignment: CDR1 SEHNR and CDR2 FQNEAQ (reference sequence). Trimming took 4 bases from V and 3 from J; bases not matched to a gene: 7. The CDR3 region is CASSWAGTGFYEQYF. The DNA of the CDR3 is TGTGCCAGCAGCTGGGCCGGGACAGGGTTCTACGAGCAGTACTTC.

The genes are TRBV28 and TRBJ1-6; no firm D call. Per germline, CDR1 MDHEN and CDR2 SYDVKM. Trimming pared 3 bases from V and 0 bases from J, leaving 9 bases between. The CDR3 is made up of 16 amino acids. The CDR3 nucleotides are TGTGCCAGCAGTTTTTCATGGAGCTCCTATAATTCACCCCTCCACTTT. Protein product: CASSFSWSSYNSPLHF. The variable domain in full, with the rest retrieved from reference TRBV28 and TRBJ1-6, is DVKVTQSSRYLVKRTGEKVFLECVQDMDHENMFWYRQDPGLGLRLIYFSYDVKMKEKGDIPEGYSVSREKKERFSLILESASTNQTSMYLCASSFSWSSYNSPLHFGNGTRLTVT.

J is TRBJ1-3 and V is TRBV11-2, with D uncertain. This CDR3 has 17 residues. Trimming cost V 1 base and J 0 bases, with 13 bases left between them. The V gene's germline CDR1 is SGHAT and CDR2 FQNNGV. The CDR3 nucleotides are TGTGCCAGCAGCTTAGTCGTGGGCCCGAGCTCTGGAAACACCATATATTTT. This gives the protein CASSLVVGPSSGNTIYF. The full variable domain, completed using reference TRBV11-2 and TRBJ1-3, is EAGVAQSPRYKIIEKRQSVAFWCNPISGHATLYWYQQILGQGPKLLIQFQNNGVVDDSQLPKDRFSAERLKGVDSTLKIQPAKLEDSAVYLCASSLVVGPSSGNTIYFGEGSWLTVV.

The rearrangement links TRBV28 to TRBJ2-1, with 11 bases lining up with TRBD2. CDR1 and CDR2 (germline): MDHEN, SYDVKM. V lost 9 bases and J lost 4; bases outside the gene matches: 17. CDR3 length: 18 residues. CDR3 DNA sequence: TGTGCCAGTTCCGTCAGGGGGCTAGGGACTAGCGGTTACAATGAGCAGTTCTTC. Protein: CASSVRGLGTSGYNEQFF.

V and J are TRBV6-2 or TRBV6-3 and TRBJ1-3; D remains ambiguous. V was clipped by 6 bases and J by 0 bases, with 12 bases between them. There are 15 residues in the CDR3. The germline V gene encodes CDR1 MNHEY and CDR2 SVGEGT. Written as DNA, the CDR3 is TGTGCCAGCAGCGGACTGATTCACTCTGGAAACACCATATATTTT. It translates to CASSGLIHSGNTIYF.

The V gene is TRBV7-4, the J gene TRBJ1-5, with D possibly being TRBD1 (5 bases). The CDR3 runs 18 residues. Germline lookup yields CDR1 SGHVT and CDR2 SQSDAQ. The V and J ends lost 3 bases and 0 bases respectively, with 18 bases between them. The chain's CDR3 is CASSFPQSRVYSNQPQHF. The CDR3 bases are TGTGCCAGCAGCTTTCCCCAAAGCAGGGTATATAGCAATCAGCCCCAGCATTTT.

The CDR3 DNA reads TGTGCCAGTAGTGCCCGGACAGGGTCCGAAAGCTCCTACAATGAGCAGTTCTTC. It is translated as CASSARTGSESSYNEQFF. The V call is TRBV19, the J call TRBJ2-1, with TRBD1 matching 8 bases. Germline V gene data show CDR1 as LNHDA and CDR2 as SQIVND (reference sequence). The V and J ends lost 5 bases and 0 bases, in that order; junction bases with no gene match: 12. The CDR3 is 18 amino acids. Together with reference TRBV19 and TRBJ2-1, the CDR3 gives the full variable domain: DGGITQSPKYLFRKEGQNVTLSCEQNLNHDAMYWYRQDPGQGLRLIYYSQIVNDFQKGDIAEGYSVSREKKESFPLTVTSAQKNPTAFYLCASSARTGSESSYNEQFFGPGTRLTVL.

The rearrangement uses TRBV2 and TRBJ1-4; perhaps TRBD1 as D (5 bases). CDR1 is SNHLY and CDR2 is FYNNEI in the germline V gene. V gave up 4 bases and J gave up 8 bases, with 14 bases separating them. The CDR3 covers 14 residues. CDR3 sequence (DNA): TGTGCCAGCAGTGTGCCCCCACCAGGGGAAAAACTGTTTTTT. Residues: CASSVPPPGEKLFF.